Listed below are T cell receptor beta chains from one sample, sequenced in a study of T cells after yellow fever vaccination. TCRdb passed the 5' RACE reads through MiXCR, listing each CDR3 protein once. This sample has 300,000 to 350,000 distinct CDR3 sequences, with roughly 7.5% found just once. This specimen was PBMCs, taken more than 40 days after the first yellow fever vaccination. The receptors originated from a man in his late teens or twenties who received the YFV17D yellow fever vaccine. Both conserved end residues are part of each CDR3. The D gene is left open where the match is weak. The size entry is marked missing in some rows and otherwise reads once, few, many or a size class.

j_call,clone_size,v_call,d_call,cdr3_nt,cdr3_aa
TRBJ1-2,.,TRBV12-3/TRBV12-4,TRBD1,TGTGCCAGCACCTCATTCCGGGACAGTCGACGCTACACCTTC,CASTSFRDSRRYTF
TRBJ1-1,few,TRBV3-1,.,TGTGCCAGCAGCCAAAGAACAGGGTTCGCTGAAGCTTTCTTT,CASSQRTGFAEAFF
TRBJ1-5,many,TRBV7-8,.,TGTGCCAGCAGCTTCAAAGACAGGCCCTTCGGCAATCAGCCCCAGCATTTT,CASSFKDRPFGNQPQHF
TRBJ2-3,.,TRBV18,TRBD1,TGTGCCAGCTCACCGCCGACAGGGTACAGCACAGATACGCAGTATTTT,CASSPPTGYSTDTQYF
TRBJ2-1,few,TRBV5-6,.,TGTGCCAGCAGCATGGGGGCGGGGATTGAGCAGTTCTTC,CASSMGAGIEQFF
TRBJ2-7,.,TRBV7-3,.,TGTGCCAGCAGAGACGAGCATACCTACGAGCAGTACTTC,CASRDEHTYEQYF
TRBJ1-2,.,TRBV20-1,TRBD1,TGCAGTGCTAGAGAACAGGGGGCGGATGGCTACACCTTC,CSAREQGADGYTF
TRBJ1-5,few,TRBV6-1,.,TGTGCCAGCAAAAGGGGATTTCTCCCCAATCAGCCCCAGCATTTT,CASKRGFLPNQPQHF
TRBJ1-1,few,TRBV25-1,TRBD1,TGTGCCAGCAGTGCTGGCAGGGGGGCTTTCTTT,CASSAGRGAFF
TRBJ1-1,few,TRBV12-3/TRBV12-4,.,TGTGCCAGCAGTTTCACCGTACAATCGGCCTATGAAGCTTTCTTT,CASSFTVQSAYEAFF
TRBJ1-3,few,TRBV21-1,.,TGTGCCAGCAGCCGACCAGGTGATAATAACGGCTCTGGAAACACCATATATTTT,CASSRPGDNNGSGNTIYF
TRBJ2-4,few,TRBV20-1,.,TGCAGTGCTAGCCAAGGGACACCTTTAGCCAAAAACATTCAGTACTTC,CSASQGTPLAKNIQYF